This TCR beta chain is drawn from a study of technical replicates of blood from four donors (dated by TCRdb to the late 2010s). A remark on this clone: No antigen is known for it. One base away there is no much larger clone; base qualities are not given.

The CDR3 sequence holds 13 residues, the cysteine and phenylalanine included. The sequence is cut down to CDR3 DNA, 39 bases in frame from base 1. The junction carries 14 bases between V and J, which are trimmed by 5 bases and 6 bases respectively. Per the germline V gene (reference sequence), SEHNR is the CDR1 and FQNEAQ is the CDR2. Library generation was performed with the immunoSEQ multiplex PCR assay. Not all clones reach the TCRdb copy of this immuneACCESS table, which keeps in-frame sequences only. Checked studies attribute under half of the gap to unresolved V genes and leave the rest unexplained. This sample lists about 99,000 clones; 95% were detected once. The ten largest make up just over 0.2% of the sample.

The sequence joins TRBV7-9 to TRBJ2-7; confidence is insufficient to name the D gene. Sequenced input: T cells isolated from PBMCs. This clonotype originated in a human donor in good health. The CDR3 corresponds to CASSTPPRFEQYF. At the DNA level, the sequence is TGTGCCAGCAGCACACCTCCTAGGTTCGAGCAGTACTTC.